These T cell receptor beta chains were read from a single sample in a study of vaccination and CD4 T cells after COVID-19. TCRdb independently ran MiXCR on the PCR reads; one entry per CDR3 protein. Of about 14,000 distinct CDR3 sequences detected, 53% appear once; the ten largest clones hold less than 15%. These receptors lack a known antigen. Sequencing was performed on CD4+ T cells from blood, cultured in vitro. The receptors were gathered from a human donor who had recovered from COVID-19. Each CDR3 is given with its conserved first and last residue. Clone sizes are given selectively: once, few, many, or a class where the clone is expanded.

clone_size,v_call,cdr3_aa
.,TRBV18,CASSPPTGEETQYF
medium-sized,TRBV6-1,CASSRSRDGDQYF
.,TRBV10-1,CASSESLAGSTDTQYF
few,TRBV6-1,CASRKNSGTPDTQYF
few,TRBV2,CASSEDRAYSNQPQHF
few,TRBV6-1,CASSEQGSNQPQHF
.,TRBV7-9,CASSFGGPQHF
.,TRBV23-1,CASLPHRGNEQFF
.,TRBV20-1,CSARDFAGGPIGELFF
.,TRBV7-2,CASSIGTSPNNEQFF
few,TRBV24-1,CATSDPRDDYYGYTF
few,TRBV2,CATPGQWDRATDTQYF
.,TRBV6-5,CASSYRQDNEKLFF
.,TRBV7-9,CASSLNENQPQHF
once,TRBV2,CASRGQTSYQETQYF
.,TRBV20-1,CSAIKGLYTEAFF
.,TRBV11-2,CASSLDISIGELFF
.,TRBV6-1,CASSRTENYGYTF
few,TRBV6-1,CASGPGQDSNQPQHF
.,TRBV6-1,CATIQWGGNQPQHF
.,TRBV6-1,CASTRTLYNSPLHF
.,TRBV2,CASSPSGTTLRSRQFF
.,TRBV2,CASSAGGSNTGELFF
.,TRBV27,CASSLLGQGARGYGYTF
.,TRBV30,CAWSPWGQGTLRF
few,TRBV6-1,CASSRLAGVKETQYF
few,TRBV2,CASNLGAGGELFF
few,TRBV7-2,CASSLGQGAFQPQHF
.,TRBV7-2,CASSLGHGGETQYF
.,TRBV27,CASSLYGRGYEQYF
.,TRBV21-1,CASDIGQGRRYQETQYF
.,TRBV20-1,CSARGGGGTGARGEKLFF
.,TRBV10-3,CAISISFGADNEQFF
few,TRBV15,CATSRRLAGSTDTQYF
few,TRBV30,CAWEAGGMDYGYTF
.,TRBV20-1,CSARDLRGQGYNIQYF
few,TRBV20-1,CSAIQGGGQPQHF
.,TRBV20-1,CSARDGGEPYNEQFF
.,TRBV24-1,CATGGSVGTGRFGYTF
once,TRBV5-5,CASSTGEWPQHF
few,TRBV30,CAWSGNSNQPQHF
medium-sized,TRBV6-2/TRBV6-3,CASSYGNLYEQYF
.,TRBV7-2,CASSLQLAGNTGELFF
.,TRBV7-9,CASSLAVETQYF
.,TRBV7-2,CASRRQPNTEAFF
few,TRBV20-1,CSARDRDTWASPLHF
.,TRBV19,CASSIRTVNQPQHF
.,TRBV20-1,CSARDVREIANEQFF
.,TRBV15,CATSSDRGGQPQHF
.,TRBV7-2,CASSLWDETQYF
.,TRBV20-1,CSARVTGTGAREQYF
few,TRBV27,CARRGGAALTGNQPQHF
few,TRBV27,CASSLSAPSTDTQYF
.,TRBV20-1,CSAKYEGRDGYTF
.,TRBV7-2,CASSSAGTVYGYTF
.,TRBV20-1,CSAEGTGQGETQYF
few,TRBV20-1,CSAGVSGGRRDTQYF